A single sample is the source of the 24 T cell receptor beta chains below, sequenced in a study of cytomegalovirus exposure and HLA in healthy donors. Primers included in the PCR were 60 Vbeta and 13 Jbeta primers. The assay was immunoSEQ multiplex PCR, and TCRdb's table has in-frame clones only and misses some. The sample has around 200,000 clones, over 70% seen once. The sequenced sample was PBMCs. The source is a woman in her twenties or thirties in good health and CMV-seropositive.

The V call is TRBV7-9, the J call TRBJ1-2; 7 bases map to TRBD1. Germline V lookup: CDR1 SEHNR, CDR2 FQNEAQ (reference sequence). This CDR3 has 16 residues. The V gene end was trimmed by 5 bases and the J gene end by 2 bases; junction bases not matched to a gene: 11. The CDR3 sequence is CASSNRQGQPNYGYTF. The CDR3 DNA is TGTGCCAGCAGCAACCGACAGGGCCAACCCAACTATGGCTACACCTTC.

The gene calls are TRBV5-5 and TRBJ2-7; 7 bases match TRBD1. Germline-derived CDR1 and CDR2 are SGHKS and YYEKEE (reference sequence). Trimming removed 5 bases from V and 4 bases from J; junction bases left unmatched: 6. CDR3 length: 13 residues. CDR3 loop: CASSPEQGYEQYF. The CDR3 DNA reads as TGTGCCAGCAGTCCGGAACAGGGGTACGAGCAGTACTTC.

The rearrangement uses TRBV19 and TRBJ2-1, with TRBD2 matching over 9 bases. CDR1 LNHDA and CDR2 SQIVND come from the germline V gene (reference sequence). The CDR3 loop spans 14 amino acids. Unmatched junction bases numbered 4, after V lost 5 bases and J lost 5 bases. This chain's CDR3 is CASSSRLADNEQFF. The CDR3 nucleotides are TGTGCCAGTAGTTCACGACTAGCGGACAATGAGCAGTTCTTC.

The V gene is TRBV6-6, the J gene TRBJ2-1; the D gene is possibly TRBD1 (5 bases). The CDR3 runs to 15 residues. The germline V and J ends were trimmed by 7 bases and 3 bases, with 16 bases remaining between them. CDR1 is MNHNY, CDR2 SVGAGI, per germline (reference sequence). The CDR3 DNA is TGTGCCAGCACCTCCCGACAGTGGAGCTACAATGAGCAGTTCTTC. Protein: CASTSRQWSYNEQFF.

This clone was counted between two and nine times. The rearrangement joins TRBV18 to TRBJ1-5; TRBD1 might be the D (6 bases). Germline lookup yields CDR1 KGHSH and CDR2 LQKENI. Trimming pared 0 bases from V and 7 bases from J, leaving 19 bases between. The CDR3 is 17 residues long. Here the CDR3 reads CASSPPGIRGSGQPQHF. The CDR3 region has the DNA TGTGCCAGCTCACCACCGGGTATTAGGGGGTCGGGGCAGCCCCAGCATTTT.

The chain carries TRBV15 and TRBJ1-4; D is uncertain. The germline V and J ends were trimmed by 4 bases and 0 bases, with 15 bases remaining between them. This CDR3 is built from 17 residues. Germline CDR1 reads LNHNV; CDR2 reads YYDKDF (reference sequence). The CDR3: CATSTLAGGTTNEKLFF. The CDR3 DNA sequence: TGTGCCACCAGCACTTTAGCTGGAGGGACAACTAATGAAAAACTGTTTTTT. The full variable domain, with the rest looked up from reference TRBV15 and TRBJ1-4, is DAMVIQNPRYQVTQFGKPVTLSCSQTLNHNVMYWYQQKSSQAPKLLFHYYDKDFNNEADTPDNFQSRRPNTSFCFLDIRSPGLGDTAMYLCATSTLAGGTTNEKLFFGSGTQLSVL.

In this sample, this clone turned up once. DNA for the CDR3: TGTGCCAGCAGCTCAGTGGATGAAAAACTGTTTTTT. This translates into CASSSVDEKLFF. The chain combines TRBV7-9 with TRBJ1-4; no clear D. In germline, CDR1 is SEHNR, CDR2 FQNEAQ (reference sequence). The CDR3 has 12 amino acids. Trimming left V 4 bases short and J 6 bases short, with 6 bases between.

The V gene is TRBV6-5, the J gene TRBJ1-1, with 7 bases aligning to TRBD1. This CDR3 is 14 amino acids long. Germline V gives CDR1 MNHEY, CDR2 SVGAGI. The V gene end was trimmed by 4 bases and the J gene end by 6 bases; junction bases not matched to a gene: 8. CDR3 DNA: TGTGCCAGCAGTTGGGGACAGTCCAGGGCTGAAGCTTTCTTT. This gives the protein CASSWGQSRAEAFF.

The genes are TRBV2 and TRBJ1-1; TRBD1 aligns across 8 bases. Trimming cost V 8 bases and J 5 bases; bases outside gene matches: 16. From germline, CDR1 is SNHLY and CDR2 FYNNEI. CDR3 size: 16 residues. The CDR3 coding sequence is TGTGCCAGCTGGTCCGCTACAGGGGGGGATTGGACTGAAGCTTTCTTT. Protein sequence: CASWSATGGDWTEAFF.

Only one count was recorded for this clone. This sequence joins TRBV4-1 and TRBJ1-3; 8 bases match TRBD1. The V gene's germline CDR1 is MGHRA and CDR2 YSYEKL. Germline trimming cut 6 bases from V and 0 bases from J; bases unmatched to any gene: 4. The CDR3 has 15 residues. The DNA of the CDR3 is TGCGCCAGCAGTGGACAGGGACGCTCTGGAAACACCATATATTTT. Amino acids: CASSGQGRSGNTIYF.

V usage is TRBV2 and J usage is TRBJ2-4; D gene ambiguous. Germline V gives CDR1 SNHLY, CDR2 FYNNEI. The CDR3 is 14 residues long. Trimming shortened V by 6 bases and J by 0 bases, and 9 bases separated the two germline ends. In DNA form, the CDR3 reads TGTGCCAGCAGCAAGACTGTAGCCAAAAACATTCAGTACTTC. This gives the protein CASSKTVAKNIQYF.

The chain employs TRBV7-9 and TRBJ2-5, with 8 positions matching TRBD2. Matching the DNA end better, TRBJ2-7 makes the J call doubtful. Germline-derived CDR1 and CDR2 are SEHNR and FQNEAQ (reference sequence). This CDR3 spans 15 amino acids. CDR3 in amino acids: CASSSEKREIYEQYF. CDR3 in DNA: TGTGCCAGCAGCTCAGAGAAGCGGGAGATCTACGAGCAGTACTTC.

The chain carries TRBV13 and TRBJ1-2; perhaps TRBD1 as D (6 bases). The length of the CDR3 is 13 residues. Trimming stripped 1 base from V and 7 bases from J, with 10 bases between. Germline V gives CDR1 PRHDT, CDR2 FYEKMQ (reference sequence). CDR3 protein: CASSLAGGTGYTF. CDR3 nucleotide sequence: TGTGCCAGCAGCTTAGCGGGGGGCACTGGCTACACCTTC.

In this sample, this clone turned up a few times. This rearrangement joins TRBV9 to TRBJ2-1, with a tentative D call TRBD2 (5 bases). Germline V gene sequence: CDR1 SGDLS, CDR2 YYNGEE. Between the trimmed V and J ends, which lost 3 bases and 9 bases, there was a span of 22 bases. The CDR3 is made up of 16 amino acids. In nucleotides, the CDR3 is TGTGCCAGCAGCGCCACCACTCTGTCGCGGGCGTCTGAGCAGTTCTTC. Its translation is CASSATTLSRASEQFF.

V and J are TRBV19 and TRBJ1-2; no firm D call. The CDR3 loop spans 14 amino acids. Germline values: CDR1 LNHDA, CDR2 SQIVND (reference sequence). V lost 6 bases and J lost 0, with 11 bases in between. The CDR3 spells CASRPGNTNYGYTF. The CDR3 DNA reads TGTGCCAGTAGACCAGGCAATACTAACTATGGCTACACCTTC.

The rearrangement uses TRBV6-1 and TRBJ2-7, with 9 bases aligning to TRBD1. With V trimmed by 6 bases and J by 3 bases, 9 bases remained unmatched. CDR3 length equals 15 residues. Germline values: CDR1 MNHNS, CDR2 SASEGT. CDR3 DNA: TGTGCCAGCAGGGAGGGGACAGGGACCATCTACGAGCAGTACTTC. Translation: CASREGTGTIYEQYF.

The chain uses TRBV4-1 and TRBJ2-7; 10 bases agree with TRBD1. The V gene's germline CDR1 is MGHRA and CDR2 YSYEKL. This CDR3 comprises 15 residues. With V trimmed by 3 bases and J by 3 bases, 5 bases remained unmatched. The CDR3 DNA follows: TGCGCCAGCAGCCAGCCGGGACAGGGGTTCTACGAGCAGTACTTC. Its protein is CASSQPGQGFYEQYF.

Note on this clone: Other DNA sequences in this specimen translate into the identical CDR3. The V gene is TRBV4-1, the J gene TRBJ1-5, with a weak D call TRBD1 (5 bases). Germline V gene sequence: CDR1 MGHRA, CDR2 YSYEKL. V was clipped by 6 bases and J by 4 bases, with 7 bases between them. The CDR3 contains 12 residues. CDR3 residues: CASSRGNQPQHF. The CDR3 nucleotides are TGCGCCAGCAGTCGGGGGAATCAGCCCCAGCATTTT.

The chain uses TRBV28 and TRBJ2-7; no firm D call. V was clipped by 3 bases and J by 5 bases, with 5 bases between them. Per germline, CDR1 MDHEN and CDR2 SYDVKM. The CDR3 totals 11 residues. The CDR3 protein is CASSLGHEQYF. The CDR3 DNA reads TGTGCCAGCAGTTTGGGCCACGAGCAGTACTTC. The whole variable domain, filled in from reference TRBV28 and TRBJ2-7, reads DVKVTQSSRYLVKRTGEKVFLECVQDMDHENMFWYRQDPGLGLRLIYFSYDVKMKEKGDIPEGYSVSREKKERFSLILESASTNQTSMYLCASSLGHEQYFGPGTRLTVT.

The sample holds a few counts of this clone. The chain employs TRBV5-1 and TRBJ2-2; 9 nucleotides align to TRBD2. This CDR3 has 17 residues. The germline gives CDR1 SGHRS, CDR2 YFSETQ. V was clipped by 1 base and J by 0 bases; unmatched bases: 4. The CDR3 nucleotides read TGCGCCAGCAGCTTGTTCCTAGCGGGAACGAACACCGGGGAGCTGTTTTTT. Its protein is CASSLFLAGTNTGELFF.

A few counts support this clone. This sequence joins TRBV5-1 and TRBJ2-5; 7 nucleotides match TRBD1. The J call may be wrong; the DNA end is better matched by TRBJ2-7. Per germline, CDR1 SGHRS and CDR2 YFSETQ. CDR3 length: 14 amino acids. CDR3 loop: CASSLGSGGDEQYF. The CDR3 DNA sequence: TGCGCCAGCAGCTTGGGGTCAGGGGGTGACGAGCAGTACTTC.

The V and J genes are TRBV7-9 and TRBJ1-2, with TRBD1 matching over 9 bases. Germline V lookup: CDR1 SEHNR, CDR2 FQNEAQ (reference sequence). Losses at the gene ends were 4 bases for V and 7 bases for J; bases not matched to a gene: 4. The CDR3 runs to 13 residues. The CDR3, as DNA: TGTGCCAGCAGCTATACAGGGGGCAGTGGCTACACCTTC. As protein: CASSYTGGSGYTF.

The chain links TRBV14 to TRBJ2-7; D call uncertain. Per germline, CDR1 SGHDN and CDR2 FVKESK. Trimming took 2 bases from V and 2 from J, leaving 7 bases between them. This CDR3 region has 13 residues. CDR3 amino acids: CASSQSLPYEQYF. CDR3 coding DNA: TGTGCCAGCAGCCAAAGCTTGCCCTACGAGCAGTACTTC.

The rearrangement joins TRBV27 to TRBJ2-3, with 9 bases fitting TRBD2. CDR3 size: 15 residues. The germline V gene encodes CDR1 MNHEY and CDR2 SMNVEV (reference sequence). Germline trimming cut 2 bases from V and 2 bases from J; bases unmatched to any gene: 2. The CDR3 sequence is CASSLRGRDTDTQYF. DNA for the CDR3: TGTGCCAGCAGTTTACGCGGGAGGGACACAGATACGCAGTATTTT.